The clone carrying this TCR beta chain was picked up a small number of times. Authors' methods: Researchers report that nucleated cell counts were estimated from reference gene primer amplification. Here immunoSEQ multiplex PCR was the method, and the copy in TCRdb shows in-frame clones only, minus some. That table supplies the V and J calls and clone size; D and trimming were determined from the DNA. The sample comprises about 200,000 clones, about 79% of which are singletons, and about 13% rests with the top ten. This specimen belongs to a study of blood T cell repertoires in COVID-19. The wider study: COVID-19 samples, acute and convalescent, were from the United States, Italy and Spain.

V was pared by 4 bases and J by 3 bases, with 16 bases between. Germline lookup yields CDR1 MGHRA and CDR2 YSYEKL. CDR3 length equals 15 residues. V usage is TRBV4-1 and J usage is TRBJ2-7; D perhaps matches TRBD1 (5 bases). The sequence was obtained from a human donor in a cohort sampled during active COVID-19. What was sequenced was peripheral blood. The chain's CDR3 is CASSPGIVSVYEQYF. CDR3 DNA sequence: TGCGCCAGCAGCCCAGGGATCGTCTCGGTCTACGAGCAGTACTTC.